This TCR beta chain emerged from a study of blood T cell repertoires in COVID-19. Study processing details: Using reference gene primer amplification, nucleated cell counts were estimated. TCRdb's table, derived via immunoSEQ multiplex PCR, lists solely in-frame clones and lacks some. V and J calls and clone size are copied from that table; D and trimming were computed from the DNA. The sample holds tens of thousands of clones, around 80% seen once. The clonotype comes from a human donor in a cohort sampled during active COVID-19. The material sequenced was peripheral blood.

The CDR3 bases are TGTGCCAGCAGCTTAGTAGCTAGTCAGGGGGAGAGGAATGGCTACACCTTC. Its translation is CASSLVASQGERNGYTF. V usage is TRBV7-2 and J usage is TRBJ1-2; 7 positions agree with TRBD1. The germline V gene has CDR1 SGHTA and CDR2 FQGNSA. This CDR3 contains 17 residues. V was clipped by 1 base and J by 6 bases; unmatched bases: 14.